Listed here are 4 T cell receptor beta chains from one sample, sequenced in a study of tissue T cells after allogeneic stem cell transplantation. Method: immunoSEQ multiplex PCR; TCRdb's copy keeps in-frame clones and lacks some. The top ten hold approximately 28% of the sample, which has 760 or so clones, approximately 47% seen once. Sequencing was performed on jejunal tissue, taken at autopsy. These receptors all come from a female patient aged 40 to 70 with steroid-refractory graft-versus-host disease after an allogeneic stem cell transplant. The T cells may come from the graft donor.

In its sample, this clone is large. The chain uses TRBV30 and TRBJ2-2; D gene uncertain. Per the germline V gene, CDR1 is GTSNPN and CDR2 is SVGIG (reference sequence). V was cut by 3 bases and J by 6 bases, with 11 bases left in between. This CDR3 has 13 amino acids. The CDR3, as DNA: TGTGCCTGGAGCGTCTCATGGGCCGGGGAGCTGTTTTTT. As protein: CAWSVSWAGELFF. Based on the CDR3 plus reference TRBV30 and TRBJ2-2, the full variable domain is SQTIHQWPATLVQPVGSPLSLECTVEGTSNPNLYWYRQAAGRGLQLLFYSVGIGQISSEVPQNLSASRPQDRQFILSSKKLLLSDSGFYLCAWSVSWAGELFFGEGSRLTVL.

The gene calls are TRBV18 and TRBJ2-3; tentatively, D is TRBD1 or TRBD2 (6 bases each). The germline V and J ends were trimmed by 3 bases and 4 bases, with 17 bases remaining between them. CDR3 length: 16 amino acids. The germline V gene has CDR1 KGHSH and CDR2 LQKENI. CDR3 in amino acids: CASSPIPWGASDTQYF. CDR3 in DNA: TGTGCCAGCTCACCGATTCCATGGGGGGCTTCAGATACGCAGTATTTT.

The chain couples TRBV5-1 to TRBJ2-5; TRBD1 agrees at 10 bases. Germline CDR1 reads SGHRS; CDR2 reads YFSETQ. The V and J ends lost 0 bases and 4 bases, in that order; junction bases with no gene match: 3. This CDR3 contains 15 residues. The CDR3 loop reads CASSLGDRGAETQYF. CDR3 DNA: TGCGCCAGCAGCTTGGGGGACAGGGGCGCAGAGACCCAGTACTTC.

CDR3: CASSPGLADPYEQYF. CDR3 coding DNA: TGTGCCAGCAGCCCCGGACTAGCGGACCCCTACGAGCAGTACTTC. The rearrangement links TRBV3-1 (or the pseudogene TRBV3-2) to TRBJ2-7, with 10 positions matching TRBD2. Germline CDR1 reads LGHDT; CDR2 reads YNNKEL (reference sequence). The J segment lost 2 bases and the V segment lost 4 bases, leaving 5 bases of the junction unmatched. The CDR3 contains 15 residues.